This T cell receptor beta chain was obtained from a study of cytomegalovirus exposure and HLA in healthy donors (dated by TCRdb to the late 2010s). For the study in its entirety: In an earlier analysis of some 550 of the donors, 250 to 300 Gb of sequence data and roughly 100 million unique TCR beta sequences from 150 million to 200 million T cells were reported. An early release that covered fewer than 800 HLA-typed donors contained around 300 gigabases of sequencing data and around 80 million unique TCR sequences. Of the roughly 410 genotyped donors, approximately 80% were placed in the genetic ancestry cluster associated with self-reported Caucasian donors. The study aimed to test whether cataloging public T cell receptors could reveal signatures of past pathogen exposure. Using immunosequencing, the study profiled T cell repertoires from approximately 700 subjects and related those repertoires to cytomegalovirus serostatus. A separate validation cohort of 100 to 150 different subjects was used in addition to the roughly 700-subject first cohort. High-throughput TCR immunosequencing, statistical association of individual TCRs with disease status, and machine learning were combined to predict cytomegalovirus infection status. A later analysis re-examined previously published TCR beta repertoires from around 670 donors and added high-resolution HLA genotyping to investigate patterns of TCR occurrence. The later analysis used no new phenotypic data to find candidate immune exposures, relying instead on TCR beta sequences and their occurrence across donors. An earlier analysis of fewer than 750 of the donors used high-throughput TCR beta sequencing to judge whether each TCR beta V gene segment behaved as functional or pseudogenic. Donor age, sex, ethnicity and CMV serostatus were compiled together with the repertoire data. Genome-wide SNP genotypes for about 55% of the 666 donors were used in a later genetic analysis, which treated that subset as a discovery cohort. Every discovery cohort repertoire had been produced on one sequencing platform. Class I and class II HLA loci were covered by the typing at four-digit resolution. Typing coverage varied by locus: about 629-630 donors for A, B, C, DRB1 and DQB1; roughly 560 for DQA1; about 600 for DPA1; roughly 450 for DPB1. Because of strong linkage in the cohort, roughly five DR-DQ haplotypes were treated as single units for association and clustering. On average, roughly 200,000 unique TCR beta nucleotide sequences were sequenced per donor among some 420 genotyped donors of the cohort, with roughly 19% of those sequences being non-productive.

Beyond this particular receptor, the publication reports: The cohort was sequenced for TCR beta chains only, and without alpha or paired-chain data the features that could be detected were limited. The only immune exposure information available for the cohort was CMV serostatus. Because the 87-base-pair reads could not distinguish some IMGT-functional V segments, including TRBV6-2 and TRBV6-3, those segments were excluded. In a later analysis, HLA-associated TCR beta chains were found to be more clonally expanded and to have lower generation probabilities than equally common non-associated chains. Three of the identified cytomegalovirus-associated TCR beta chains were confirmed in vitro to be specific for cytomegalovirus antigens. Presence/absence analyses assumed roughly uniform sequencing depth across donors, an assumption that may not hold. The study gave a list of about 150 TCR beta chains associated with cytomegalovirus. A further reported finding was that TCR beta sequences accurately predicted the HLA-A and HLA-B alleles for most subjects in the first cohort. Correlated functional status among segregating V segments might be attributable to linkage disequilibrium, but an unknown experimental factor could not be ruled out. Several of the top co-occurrence clusters appeared to be linked to parvovirus B19, influenza, CMV and Epstein-Barr virus, according to a later analysis. Broadly in line with IMGT annotations, most TCR beta V segments showed up in productive rearrangements about 90% or about 30% of the time in an earlier analysis of 587 of the donors. The earlier analysis of 587 of the donors excluded roughly 17 rarely observed V segments, including chromosome 9 orphons, because counts were too low. A later genetic analysis associated a missense DCLRE1C variant with V-gene and J-gene trimming of TCR beta chains, and an independent cohort replicated the association. Cytomegalovirus status was reported to be diagnosed by the classifier with high specificity and sensitivity in both the original and validation cohorts. When HLA alleles, especially DR and DQ, strongly co-occurred, TCR associations were difficult to assign to individual alleles. A cluster of highly shared sequence variants was judged likely to represent a technical artifact of the sequencing pipeline. Because some donors lacked HLA typing at each locus, the association tests relied only on the typed subset. Specific HLA alleles were associated with 15,000 to 20,000 TCR beta sequences at a false discovery rate of 0.05 in a later analysis. The authors suggested that the approach could potentially be extended to other disease states and immunological phenotypes. A later analysis found that TCR association rates varied across HLA loci, with DRB1 alleles showing the most associated TCRs and HLA-C alleles the fewest. Most CMV-associated TCR beta chains appeared to be HLA-restricted in a later analysis, and the HLA associations seemed to be driven largely by CMV exposure. According to a later genetic analysis, donors in an Asian-associated ancestry cluster had fewer N-insertions in productive TCRs than the approximately 690-donor mean. While some public TCRs were present in many individuals, most TCR sequences turned up only very rarely across donors.

Library prep was done by the immunoSEQ multiplex PCR assay. For the multiplex PCR, a mixture combining 60 forward primers for TCR Vbeta segments and 13 reverse primers for TCR Jbeta segments was used. Amplification of the CDR3 region of rearranged TCR beta genes was performed with a multiplex PCR assay on genomic DNA. Amplified TCR beta libraries were sequenced as 87-base-pair reads on the Illumina HiSeq System. The authors' analysis ran thus. In a later analysis, some 80 million unique TCR beta chains were counted across the 650 to 750 repertoires, and around 11 million of these chains were shared by at least two donors. To remove PCR and sequencing errors, raw reads were error-corrected and collapsed into unique sequences using a nearest-neighbor algorithm that merged closely related sequences. Alignment of CDR3 sequences to IMGT reference sequences was used to assign V, D and J gene segments. For a sequence to be retained, a match of at least six nucleotides was required to both a V gene segment and a J gene segment. Rearrangements were classified as productive when the CDR3 lacked stop codons and remained in frame with V and J, and all other rearrangements were classified as non-productive. Following IMGT convention, CDR3 was defined as the stretch from the second conserved V-encoded cysteine to the conserved J-encoded phenylalanine. The earlier analysis of fewer than 700 of the donors excluded sequences that lacked an unambiguous match to a single V gene segment. In an earlier analysis of several hundred of the donors, V segments were called functional above 56.7% productive rearrangements and were called segregating when the between-donor standard deviation exceeded 5%. A statistical classification framework was built for diagnosing cytomegalovirus status from the catalog of TCR beta chain sequences. In a later analysis, TCR nucleotide sequences were compared against IMGT/GENE-DB human TR gene sequences so that V and J genes could be assigned. The TCRdist pipeline was used in a later analysis to assign CDR3 sequences and most-parsimonious VDJ recombination scenarios. In a later analysis, every TCR beta chain was defined by the combination of its CDR3 amino acid sequence and its V-gene family, and reads without a unique V-gene family were dropped. In a later analysis, around 650 highly shared, low-generation-probability nucleotide sequences were removed to address suspected cross-contamination and a sequencing artifact. A later analysis calculated a clonal expansion index for each public chain from normalized within-repertoire ranks of inferred template counts. In a later analysis, generation probabilities were computed with a VDJ recombination model fitted to out-of-frame rearrangements, and the resulting probabilities were checked against IGoR. Hypergeometric tests were used in a later analysis to score TCR-TCR, TCR-HLA and TCR-CMV co-occurrence, with a repertoire-size bias correction applied to the TCR pairs. False discovery rates were estimated in a later analysis by permuting HLA or CMV assignments 20 times. In a later analysis, co-occurring TCRs were grouped using DBSCAN, and TCRdist sequence similarity was added for clustering within HLA-allele-positive subsets. Co-occurrence clustering excluded repertoires with fewer than 30,000 or more than 120,000 public chains, plus five with anomalous nucleotide sharing. TCRdb took this table from immuneACCESS and kept in-frame rearrangements with V and J called. Such tables lack part of the clones; where checked against another copy, unresolved V genes explain under half of the gap, and the rest is unexplained. V and J calls plus clone size are reproduced from that table; the DNA served to infer D and trimming. The sample has about 160,000 clones on record, 60% to 85% of them singletons. In total, the top ten clones hold about 1.4% of the sample.

Trimming accounts for 5 bases at V and 4 bases at J, while the number of junction bases matched to no gene is 7. CDR1 is given as GTSNPN and CDR2 as SVGIG, both from the germline V gene (reference sequence). The CDR3 has 13 amino acids, counting the end cysteine and phenylalanine. Only the CDR3 DNA is retained, 39 bases long and in frame from the first base. The cohort was made up of 650 to 700 healthy bone marrow donors. All cohort members were sampled while nominally healthy, although unrecorded immune exposures were likely present. The donor tested CMV seronegative and was one of the 352 seronegative cohort members. Each donor provided a peripheral blood sample, and peripheral blood mononuclear cells were used for TCR beta sequencing. The Qiagen DNeasy Blood Extraction Kit was used to extract genomic DNA from the blood cell samples. This clone was observed a single time. This receptor's antigen is unknown. Base qualities are missing; no much larger clone stands one base away.

The rearrangement joined TRBV30 to TRBJ2-7; TRBD2 matches 8 bases in the middle. Sequencing used PBMCs. The sequence was obtained from a woman in her 30s in good health and CMV-seronegative. The DNA sequence is as follows: TGTGCCTGGCGGGGGGGAAAAGTTTACGAGCAGTACTTC. This is translated as CAWRGGKVYEQYF.